The clone carrying this T cell receptor (beta chain) was recorded a few times. TCRdb independently ran MiXCR on the 5' RACE reads; one entry per CDR3 protein. The top ten hold around 13% of the sample, which has about 790,000 distinct CDR3 sequences, around a sixth seen once. These data come from a study of identical twins. The same sample was also used in a study of T cells expressing NK-cell markers.

Sequencing was carried out using PBMCs. The TCR originated in a woman aged 18-29 years in good health.

The CDR3 DNA sequence: TGTGCCAGCAGCCCCCTCAAGGGTGACACCGGGGAGCTGTTTTTT. The encoded protein is CASSPLKGDTGELFF. V is TRBV4-2 and J is TRBJ2-2; D ambiguous. Germline V gene data show CDR1 as LGHNA and CDR2 as YNFKEQ. V shed 4 bases and J shed 3 bases, with 12 bases lying between them. The CDR3 length is 15 residues.